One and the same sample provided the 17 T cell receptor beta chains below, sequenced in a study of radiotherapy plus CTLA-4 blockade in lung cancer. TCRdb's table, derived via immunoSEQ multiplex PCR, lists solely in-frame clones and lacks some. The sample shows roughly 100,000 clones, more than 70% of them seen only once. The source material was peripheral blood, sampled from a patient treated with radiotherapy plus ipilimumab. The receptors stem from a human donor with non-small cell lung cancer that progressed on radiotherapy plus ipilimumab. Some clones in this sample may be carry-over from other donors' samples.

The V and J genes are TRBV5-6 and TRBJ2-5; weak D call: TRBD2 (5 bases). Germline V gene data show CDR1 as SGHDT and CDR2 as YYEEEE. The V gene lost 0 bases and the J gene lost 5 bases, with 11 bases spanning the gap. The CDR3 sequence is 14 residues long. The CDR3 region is CASSLGTLGETQYF. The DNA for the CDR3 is TGTGCCAGCAGCTTGGGGACTTTAGGGGAGACCCAGTACTTC. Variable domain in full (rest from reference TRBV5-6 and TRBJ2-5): DAGVTQSPTHLIKTRGQQVTLRCSPKSGHDTVSWYQQALGQGPQFIFQYYEEEERQRGNFPDRFSGHQFPNYSSELNVNALLLGDSALYLCASSLGTLGETQYFGPGTRLLVL.

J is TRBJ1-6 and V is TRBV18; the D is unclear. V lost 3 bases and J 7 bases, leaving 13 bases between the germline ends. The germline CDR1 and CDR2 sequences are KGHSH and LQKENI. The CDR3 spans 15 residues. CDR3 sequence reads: CASSPYTLGNSPLHF. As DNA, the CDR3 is TGTGCCAGCTCACCCTATACGTTGGGGAATTCACCCCTCCACTTT.

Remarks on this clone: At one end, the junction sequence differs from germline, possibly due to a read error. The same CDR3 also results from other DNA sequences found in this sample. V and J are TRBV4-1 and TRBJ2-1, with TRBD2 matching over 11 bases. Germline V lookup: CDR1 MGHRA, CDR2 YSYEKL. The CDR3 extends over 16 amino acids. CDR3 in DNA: TGCGCTAGCAGCCTCCAACTAGCGGGGGCATACAATGAGCAGTTCTTC. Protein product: CASSLQLAGAYNEQFF.

The CDR3 DNA reads as TGTGCCAGCTCACCAGATGGGGGAACCTACGAGCAGTACTTC. It specifies CASSPDGGTYEQYF. The V gene is TRBV18, the J gene TRBJ2-7; D could derive from TRBD1 or TRBD2 (5 bases each). The CDR3 consists of 14 residues. The germline gives CDR1 KGHSH, CDR2 LQKENI. Trimming stripped 2 bases from V and 2 bases from J, with 10 bases between. The variable domain in full, with the rest retrieved from reference TRBV18 and TRBJ2-7, is NAGVMQNPRHLVRRRGQEARLRCSPMKGHSHVYWYRQLPEEGLKFMVYLQKENIIDESGMPKERFSAEFPKEGPSILRIQQVVRGDSAAYFCASSPDGGTYEQYFGPGTRLTVT.

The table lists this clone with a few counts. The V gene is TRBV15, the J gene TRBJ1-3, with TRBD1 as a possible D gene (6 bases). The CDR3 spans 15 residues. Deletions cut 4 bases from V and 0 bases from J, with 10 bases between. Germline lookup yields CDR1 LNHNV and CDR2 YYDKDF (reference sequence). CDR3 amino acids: CATSNGQFSGNTIYF. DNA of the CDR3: TGTGCCACCAGCAACGGACAGTTCTCTGGAAACACCATATATTTT.

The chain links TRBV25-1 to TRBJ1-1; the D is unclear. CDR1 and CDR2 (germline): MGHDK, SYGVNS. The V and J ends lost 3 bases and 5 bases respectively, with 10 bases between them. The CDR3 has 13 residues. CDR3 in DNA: TGTGCCAGCAGTGACTACGCATGGACTGAAGCTTTCTTT. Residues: CASSDYAWTEAFF. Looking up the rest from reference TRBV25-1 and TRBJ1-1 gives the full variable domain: EADIYQTPRYLVIGTGKKITLECSQTMGHDKMYWYQQDPGMELHLIHYSYGVNSTEKGDLSSESTVSRIRTEHFPLTLESARPSHTSQYLCASSDYAWTEAFFGQGTRLTVV.

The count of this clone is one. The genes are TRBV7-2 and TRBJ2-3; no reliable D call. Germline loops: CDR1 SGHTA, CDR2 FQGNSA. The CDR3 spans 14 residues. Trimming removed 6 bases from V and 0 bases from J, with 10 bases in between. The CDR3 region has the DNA TGTGCCAGCAGTCGCCCGGCGAGCACAGATACGCAGTATTTT. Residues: CASSRPASTDTQYF.

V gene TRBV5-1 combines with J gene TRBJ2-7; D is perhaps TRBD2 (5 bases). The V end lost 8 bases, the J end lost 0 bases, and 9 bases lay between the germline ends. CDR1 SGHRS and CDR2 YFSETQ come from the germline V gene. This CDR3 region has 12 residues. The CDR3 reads CARGLTSYEQYF. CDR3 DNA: TGCGCCAGAGGACTGACCTCCTACGAGCAGTACTTC.

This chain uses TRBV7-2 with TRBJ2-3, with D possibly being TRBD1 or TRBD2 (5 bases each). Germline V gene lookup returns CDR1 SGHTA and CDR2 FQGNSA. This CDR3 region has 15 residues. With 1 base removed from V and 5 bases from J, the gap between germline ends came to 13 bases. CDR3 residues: CASSLGPGRQDTQYF. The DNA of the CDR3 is TGTGCCAGCAGCTTAGGCCCGGGACGACAAGATACGCAGTATTTT.

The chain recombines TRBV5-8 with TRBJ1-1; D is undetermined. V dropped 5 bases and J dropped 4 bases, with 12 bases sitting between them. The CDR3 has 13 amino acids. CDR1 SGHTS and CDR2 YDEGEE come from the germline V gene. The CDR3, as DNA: TGTGCCAGCAGTTCTTTTCGGAGCACTGAAGCTTTCTTT. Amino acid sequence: CASSSFRSTEAFF.

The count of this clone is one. This CDR3 reads CASSLVGSRDEKLFF. CDR3 bases: TGTGCCAGCAGCTTGGTCGGGTCTAGGGATGAAAAACTGTTTTTT. The chain has TRBV5-6 and TRBJ1-4; D is uncertain. The CDR3 covers 15 residues. The V gene lost 0 bases and the J gene lost 6 bases, with 12 bases spanning the gap. The germline V gene encodes CDR1 SGHDT and CDR2 YYEEEE.

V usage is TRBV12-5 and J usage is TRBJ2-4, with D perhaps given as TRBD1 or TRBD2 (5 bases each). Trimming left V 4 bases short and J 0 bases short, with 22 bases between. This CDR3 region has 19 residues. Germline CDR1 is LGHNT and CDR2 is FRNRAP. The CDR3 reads CASGSWVGRPGTAKNIQYF. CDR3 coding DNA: TGTGCTAGTGGTTCCTGGGTGGGTAGGCCGGGGACAGCCAAAAACATTCAGTACTTC.

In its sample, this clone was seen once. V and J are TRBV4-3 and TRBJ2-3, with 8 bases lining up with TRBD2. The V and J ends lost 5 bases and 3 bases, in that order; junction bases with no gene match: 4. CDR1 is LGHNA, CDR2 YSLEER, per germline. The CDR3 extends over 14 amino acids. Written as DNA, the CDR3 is TGCGCCAGCAGCAAGCTAGCGGGTACAGATACGCAGTATTTT. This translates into CASSKLAGTDTQYF.

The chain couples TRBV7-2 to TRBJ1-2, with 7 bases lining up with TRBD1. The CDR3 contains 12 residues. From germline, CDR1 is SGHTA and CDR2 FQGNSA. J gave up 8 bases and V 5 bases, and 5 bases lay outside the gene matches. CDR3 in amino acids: CASSRDSGGYTF. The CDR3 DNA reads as TGTGCCAGCAGCCGGGACAGTGGAGGCTACACCTTC.

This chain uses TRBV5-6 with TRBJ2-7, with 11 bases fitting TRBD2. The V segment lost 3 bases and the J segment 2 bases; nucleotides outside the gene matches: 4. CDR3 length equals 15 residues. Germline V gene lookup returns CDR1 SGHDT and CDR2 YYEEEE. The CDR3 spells CASSYGSGGAYEQYF. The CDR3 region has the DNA TGTGCCAGCAGCTACGGTAGCGGGGGGGCCTACGAGCAGTACTTC.

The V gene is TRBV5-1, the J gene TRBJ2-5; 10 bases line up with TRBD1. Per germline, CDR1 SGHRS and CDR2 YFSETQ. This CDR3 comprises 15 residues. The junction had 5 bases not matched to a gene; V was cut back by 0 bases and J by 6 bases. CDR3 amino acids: CASSLAGQGVKTQYF. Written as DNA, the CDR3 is TGCGCCAGCAGCTTGGCCGGACAGGGGGTAAAGACCCAGTACTTC.

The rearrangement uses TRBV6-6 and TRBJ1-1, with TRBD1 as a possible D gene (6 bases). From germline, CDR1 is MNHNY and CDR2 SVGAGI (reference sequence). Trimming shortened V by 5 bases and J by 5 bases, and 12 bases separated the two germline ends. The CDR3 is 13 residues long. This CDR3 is CASSTSGVTEAFF. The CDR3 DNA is TGTGCCAGCAGTACCTCAGGGGTGACTGAAGCTTTCTTT.